This entry lists 7 T cell receptor beta chains sequenced from one sample in a study of STAT5B mutations in CD4+ large granular lymphocyte leukemia. Method: immunoSEQ multiplex PCR; TCRdb's copy keeps in-frame clones and lacks some. Of 15,000 to 25,000 clones listed, approximately 84% are singletons. The sequencing input was CD4+ T cells from blood buffy coats. These TCRs come from a human donor in good health.

The CDR3 is CASSLGGQTQTDTQYF. As DNA, the CDR3 is TGTGCCAGCAGCTTAGGGGGCCAGACCCAAACAGATACGCAGTATTTT. The chain joins TRBV11-2 to TRBJ2-3, with a possible D match to TRBD1 (5 bases). The CDR3 runs to 16 residues. V dropped 1 base and J dropped 3 bases, with 14 bases sitting between them. The germline V gene encodes CDR1 SGHAT and CDR2 FQNNGV.

This clone was counted a few times. V usage is TRBV19 and J usage is TRBJ1-2; D might be TRBD1 (5 bases). The CDR3 spans 13 residues. V was cut by 5 bases and J by 2 bases, with 9 bases left in between. Germline V gene lookup returns CDR1 LNHDA and CDR2 SQIVND (reference sequence). The CDR3 reads CASSSGLNYGYTF. The CDR3 DNA reads TGTGCCAGTAGTTCAGGGCTGAACTATGGCTACACCTTC.

The chain uses TRBV6-5 and TRBJ2-1; TRBD2 matches at 7 bases. The CDR3 is made up of 15 amino acids. In germline, CDR1 is MNHEY, CDR2 SVGAGI. V trimming: 4 bases; J trimming: 6 bases; junction bases outside the gene matches: 9. This CDR3 is CASSSLVGRTNEQFF. The CDR3 DNA follows: TGTGCCAGCAGTTCCCTTGTCGGGAGGACCAATGAGCAGTTCTTC.

The rearrangement links TRBV18 to TRBJ1-2; 7 bases line up with TRBD1. The CDR3 runs 16 residues. Trimming took 1 base from V and 6 from J; bases not matched to a gene: 11. The germline V gene has CDR1 KGHSH and CDR2 LQKENI. The CDR3 DNA follows: TGTGCCAGCTCACCACAAGGCCCCCCAGGGGGAGATGGCTACACCTTC. Amino acid sequence: CASSPQGPPGGDGYTF.

This chain joins TRBV21-1 and TRBJ1-2; whether TRBD1, the table's D call, matches the DNA was not checked. TRBV21-1 is annotated as a pseudogene. This CDR3 comprises 15 residues. The chain's CDR3 is CASSTYRGGGDGYTF. The CDR3 DNA sequence: TGTGCCAGCAGCACCTACAGGGGTGGGGGAGATGGCTACACCTTC.

This chain links TRBV4-1 with TRBJ2-3, with D possibly matching TRBD2 (5 bases). Germline V CDR1 and CDR2: MGHRA, YSYEKL. Deletions cut 4 bases from V and 6 bases from J, with 17 bases between. The CDR3 runs 15 residues. The CDR3 nucleotides read TGCGCCAGCAGCCTCCAAAACGGGATTGTGGATACGCAGTATTTT. Translated: CASSLQNGIVDTQYF.

The rearrangement uses TRBV7-9 and TRBJ2-7; weak D call: TRBD2 (6 bases). The germline V gene has CDR1 SEHNR and CDR2 FQNEAQ (reference sequence). The CDR3 is 15 residues long. Between the trimmed V and J ends, which lost 8 bases and 2 bases, there was a span of 19 bases. In nucleotides, the CDR3 is TGTGCCAGCTCCTCGCGGGGAGGATTGCCCTACGAGCAGTACTTC. It specifies CASSSRGGLPYEQYF.